The clone carrying this T cell receptor (beta chain) is a singleton in its sample. The antigen remains unidentified. Among the donors, all were healthy bone marrow donors. The CDR3 length is 15 residues. V lost 7 bases to trimming and J lost 9 bases; unmatched junction nucleotides: 9. The germline CDR1 and CDR2 sequences are MNHEY and SVGAGI. This sample is drawn from a study of cytomegalovirus exposure and HLA in healthy donors. Study outcomes and limitations: Using a false discovery rate of 0.05, a later analysis showed that 15,000 to 20,000 TCR beta sequences were associated with HLA alleles. In a later analysis, TCR beta V- and J-gene trimming was associated with a missense DCLRE1C variant. Links to common viral pathogens appeared, in a later analysis, for several of the most significant clusters.

PCR used 60 Vbeta primers and 13 Jbeta primers. The method was immunoSEQ multiplex PCR; TCRdb's version includes in-frame clones alone and lacks a portion of them. This sample has 150,000 to 200,000 clones, with around four fifths found just once. This TCR derives from a male donor in good health and CMV-seropositive. The sequenced material came from PBMCs. The chain is built from TRBV6-5 and TRBJ1-6; 10 bases line up with TRBD1. CDR3 nucleotides: TGTGCCAGCAAGAGGGTGGGACAGGGGTTTTCACCCCTCCACTTT. Translated: CASKRVGQGFSPLHF.